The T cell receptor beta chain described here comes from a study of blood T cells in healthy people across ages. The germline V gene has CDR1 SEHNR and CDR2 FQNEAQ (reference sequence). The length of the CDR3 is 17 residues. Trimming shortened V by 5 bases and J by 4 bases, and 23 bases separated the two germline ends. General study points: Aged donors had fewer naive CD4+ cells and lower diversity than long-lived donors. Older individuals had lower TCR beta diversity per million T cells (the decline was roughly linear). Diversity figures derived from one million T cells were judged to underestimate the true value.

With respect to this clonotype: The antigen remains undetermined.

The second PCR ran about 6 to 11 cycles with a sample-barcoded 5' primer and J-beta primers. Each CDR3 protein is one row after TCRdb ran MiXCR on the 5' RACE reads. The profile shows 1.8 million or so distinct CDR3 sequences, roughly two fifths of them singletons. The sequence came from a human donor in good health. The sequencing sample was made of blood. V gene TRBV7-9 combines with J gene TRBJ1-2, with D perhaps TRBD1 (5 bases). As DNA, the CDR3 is TGTGCCAGCAGCCCACAATCGGGCAGGGTTGATATCTATGGCTACACCTTC. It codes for CASSPQSGRVDIYGYTF. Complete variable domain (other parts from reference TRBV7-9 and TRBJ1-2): DTGVSQNPRHKITKRGQNVTFRCDPISEHNRLYWYRQTLGQGPEFLTYFQNEAQLEKSRLLSDRFSAERPKGSFSTLEIQRTEQGDSAMYLCASSPQSGRVDIYGYTFGSGTRLTVV.